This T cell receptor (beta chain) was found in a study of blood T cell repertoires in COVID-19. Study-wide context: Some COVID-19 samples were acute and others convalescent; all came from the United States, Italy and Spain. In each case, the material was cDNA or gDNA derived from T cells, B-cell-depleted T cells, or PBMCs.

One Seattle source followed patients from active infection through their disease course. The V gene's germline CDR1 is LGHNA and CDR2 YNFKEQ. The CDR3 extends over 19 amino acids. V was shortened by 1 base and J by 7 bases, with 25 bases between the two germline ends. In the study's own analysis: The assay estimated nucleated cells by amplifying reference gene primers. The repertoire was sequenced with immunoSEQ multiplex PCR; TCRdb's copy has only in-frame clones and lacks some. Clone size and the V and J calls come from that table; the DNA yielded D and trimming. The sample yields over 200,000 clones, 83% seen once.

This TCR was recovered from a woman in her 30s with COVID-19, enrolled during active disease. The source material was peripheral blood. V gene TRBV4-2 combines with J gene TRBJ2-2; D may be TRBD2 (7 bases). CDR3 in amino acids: CASSQAPSIGGRGGGELFF. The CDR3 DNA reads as TGTGCCAGCAGCCAAGCCCCTTCTATCGGCGGGAGAGGGGGCGGGGAGCTGTTTTTT.